The 17 T cell receptor beta chains below were found in one sample sequenced in a study of T cell responses to AZD1222 COVID-19 vaccine. The method was immunoSEQ multiplex PCR; TCRdb's version includes in-frame clones alone and lacks a portion of them. Of under 95,000 clones in the sample, 80% to 90% were seen once. This specimen was peripheral blood, taken 28 days after the second AZD1222 dose. The receptors originated from an adult who received the AZD1222 COVID-19 vaccine.

V gene TRBV10-3 combines with J gene TRBJ2-3; no clear D gene. There are 11 residues in the CDR3. Germline loops: CDR1 ENHRY, CDR2 SYGVKD. Trimming removed 6 bases at V and 2 bases at J, with 3 bases between. Here the CDR3 DNA reads TGTGCCATCAGAGACACAGATACGCAGTATTTT. Amino acid sequence: CAIRDTDTQYF.

V is TRBV21-1 and J is TRBJ1-3. TRBV21-1 is deemed a pseudogene. The CDR3 has 15 residues. The CDR3 DNA sequence: TGTGCCAGCAGCAAAGTGGGTAGCTCTGGAAACACCATATATTTT. Translated: CASSKVGSSGNTIYF.

This clone was recorded a few times. V usage is TRBV5-4 and J usage is TRBJ1-6, with 9 bases matching TRBD1. The junction had 8 bases not matched to a gene; V was cut back by 3 bases and J by 10 bases. The CDR3 has 15 residues. The germline V gene has CDR1 SGHNT and CDR2 YYREEE (reference sequence). Here the CDR3 reads CASSSTTGGSSPLHF. DNA of the CDR3: TGTGCCAGCAGCTCGACGACAGGGGGTTCATCACCCCTCCACTTT.

The chain combines TRBV7-2 with TRBJ2-1; D is undetermined. The germline V and J ends were trimmed by 4 bases and 6 bases, with 16 bases remaining between them. Looked up from germline, CDR1 is SGHTA and CDR2 is FQGNSA. The CDR3 loop spans 15 amino acids. This chain's CDR3 is CASSSPAGWTNEQFF. The CDR3 bases are TGTGCCAGCAGCTCCCCGGCAGGTTGGACCAATGAGCAGTTCTTC.

The V gene is TRBV25-1, the J gene TRBJ1-4; TRBD1 might be the D (6 bases). This CDR3 has 15 residues. Germline V CDR1 and CDR2: MGHDK, SYGVNS. Trimming removed 2 bases at V and 2 bases at J, with 9 bases between. This CDR3 is CASSERQGTNEKLFF. The CDR3 DNA is TGTGCCAGCAGTGAACGGCAGGGGACTAATGAAAAACTGTTTTTT.

This chain links TRBV6-5 with TRBJ2-7; no definite D call. V was trimmed by 6 bases and J by 2 bases, leaving 14 bases between them. The CDR3 has 14 amino acids. Germline V CDR1 and CDR2: MNHEY, SVGAGI. Written as DNA, the CDR3 is TGTGCCAGCAGAATTCGCGGCAGCGCCTACGAGCAGTACTTC. Encoded protein: CASRIRGSAYEQYF.

The CDR3 nucleotides are TGTGCCTGGAGAGTTGGACAGGGGCTCGTGAATAACTATGGCTACACCTTC. Protein product: CAWRVGQGLVNNYGYTF. The chain links TRBV30 to TRBJ1-2; 9 bases line up with TRBD1. The CDR3 covers 17 residues. Germline V gives CDR1 GTSNPN, CDR2 SVGIG (reference sequence). Trimming cost V 3 bases and J 1 base; bases outside gene matches: 12.

The rearrangement joins TRBV2 to TRBJ1-1; maybe TRBD1 (5 bases). The length of the CDR3 is 14 residues. Germline-derived CDR1 and CDR2 are SNHLY and FYNNEI. V was shortened by 4 bases and J by 4 bases, with 13 bases between the two germline ends. The CDR3 bases are TGTGCCAGCAGTGGGGAGGGGCGGGCCACTGAAGCTTTCTTT. Translating it yields CASSGEGRATEAFF.

The table lists this clone with a count of one. Mismatch with germline at one junction end may stem from a read error. The chain couples TRBV27 to TRBJ1-1, with TRBD1 matching 7 bases. CDR3 length: 11 amino acids. Germline V gene sequence: CDR1 MNHEY, CDR2 SMNVEV (reference sequence). CDR3 nucleotides: TGTGCCAGCAGTCTTCCGACAGGGTATATCTTT. Translated: CASSLPTGYIF.

This sequence joins TRBV5-1 and TRBJ2-7; 7 bases match TRBD1. The CDR3 sequence is 14 residues long. Germline CDR1 and CDR2: SGHRS and YFSETQ. J was trimmed by 3 bases and V by 1 base; bases with no gene match: 4. The DNA for the CDR3 is TGCGCCAGCAGCTTGACAGGGGATAGCTACGAGCAGTACTTC. Amino acids: CASSLTGDSYEQYF. The entire variable domain, with the rest obtained from reference TRBV5-1 and TRBJ2-7, is as follows: KAGVTQTPRYLIKTRGQQVTLSCSPISGHRSVSWYQQTPGQGLQFLFEYFSETQRNKGNFPGRFSGRQFSNSRSEMNVSTLELGDSALYLCASSLTGDSYEQYFGPGTRLTVT.

This clone was seen a handful of times. The CDR3 reads CASNGPGDRGIYEQYF. DNA of the CDR3: TGTGCCAGCAATGGGCCCGGGGACAGGGGAATTTACGAGCAGTACTTC. The chain employs TRBV7-9 and TRBJ2-7; 10 nucleotides line up with TRBD1. The length of the CDR3 is 16 residues. Germline CDR1 reads SEHNR; CDR2 reads FQNEAQ (reference sequence). V shed 7 bases and J 4 bases; nucleotides not matched to a gene: 13.

This clone was observed a single time. V usage is TRBV27 and J usage is TRBJ2-2; D might be TRBD1 (5 bases). The V gene lost 2 bases and the J gene lost 4 bases, with 8 bases spanning the gap. Germline V lookup: CDR1 MNHEY, CDR2 SMNVEV (reference sequence). There are 14 residues in the CDR3. The CDR3 here is CASSLGRATGELFF. The CDR3 region has the DNA TGTGCCAGCAGTTTAGGCAGGGCCACCGGGGAGCTGTTTTTT.

The chain uses TRBV19 and TRBJ2-1, with 15 bases aligning to TRBD2. From germline, CDR1 is LNHDA and CDR2 SQIVND (reference sequence). The CDR3 consists of 14 residues. V lost 5 bases to trimming and J lost 7 bases; unmatched junction nucleotides: 0. The CDR3 DNA sequence: TGTGCCAGTAGTGGACTAGCGGGGGGGAATGAGCAGTTCTTC. Protein product: CASSGLAGGNEQFF.

There are many counts of this clone. This chain links TRBV7-2 with TRBJ1-6; 7 bases fit TRBD1. Germline V lookup: CDR1 SGHTA, CDR2 FQGNSA. This CDR3 is 16 amino acids long. V lost 6 bases and J lost 0; bases outside the gene matches: 5. The CDR3 coding sequence is TGTGCCAGCAGTTACAGGGGTGGCTCCTATAATTCACCCCTCCACTTT. This sequence encodes CASSYRGGSYNSPLHF.

The chain links TRBV7-8 to TRBJ2-7; D is unclear. V lost 5 bases and J 5 bases, leaving 7 bases between the germline ends. Germline CDR1 is SGHVS and CDR2 is FQNEAQ. There are 11 residues in the CDR3. CDR3 nucleotides: TGTGCCAGCAGCCCCAAGGACGAGCAGTACTTC. This sequence encodes CASSPKDEQYF.

The chain is built from TRBV9 and TRBJ2-7; D is uncertain. The CDR3 length is 14 residues. V shed 3 bases and J shed 0 bases, with 10 bases lying between them. Germline V CDR1 and CDR2: SGDLS, YYNGEE. CDR3 sequence reads: CASSARYNSYEQYF. The CDR3 DNA sequence: TGTGCCAGCAGCGCCCGATATAACTCCTACGAGCAGTACTTC. The variable domain in full, with the rest retrieved from reference TRBV9 and TRBJ2-7, is DSGVTQTPKHLITATGQRVTLRCSPRSGDLSVYWYQQSLDQGLQFLIQYYNGEERAKGNILERFSAQQFPDLHSELNLSSLELGDSALYFCASSARYNSYEQYFGPGTRLTVT.

Comment on this clone: One junction end does not reproduce the germline sequence, and a read error may be involved. The rearrangement uses TRBV2 and TRBJ2-6; unclear D gene. Germline V gene sequence: CDR1 SNHLY, CDR2 FYNNEI. This CDR3 is built from 14 residues. CDR3 nucleotides: TGTGCCAGCAGGGAAGACTCTGGGGCCAACGTCCTGACTTTC. It encodes CASREDSGANVLTF.